The 29 T cell receptor beta chains presented below share a single source sample, sequenced in a study of chemoradiotherapy in HPV16-positive cancers. The assay was immunoSEQ multiplex PCR, and TCRdb's table has in-frame clones only and misses some. The data hold about 68,000 clones, with 88% observed a single time. The starting material was blood, obtained from a patient who underwent chemoradiotherapy. These receptors all come from a human donor with HPV-associated anogenital cancer.

V and J are TRBV7-2 and TRBJ1-1; no clear D. Trimming shortened V by 8 bases and J by 5 bases, and 12 bases separated the two germline ends. The CDR3 totals 12 residues. Germline V gene data show CDR1 as SGHTA and CDR2 as FQGNSA. In nucleotides, the CDR3 is TGTGCCAGCGAGGCCCTGGGGACTGAAGCTTTCTTT. It encodes CASEALGTEAFF.

This clone was observed a single time. The chain combines TRBV4-1 with TRBJ2-7; 13 bases are shared with TRBD2. J lost 6 bases, V lost 2 bases, and 4 bases had no gene match. The germline V gene encodes CDR1 MGHRA and CDR2 YSYEKL. This CDR3 contains 15 residues. For the CDR3, the DNA is TGCGCCAGCAGCCAAATACTAGCGGGGGGGCTCGAGCAGTACTTC. Its translation is CASSQILAGGLEQYF.

This sequence joins TRBV2 and TRBJ1-1; maybe TRBD1 (6 bases). CDR3 length: 14 residues. The V gene lost 7 bases and the J gene lost 5 bases, with 17 bases spanning the gap. Germline CDR1 and CDR2: SNHLY and FYNNEI. The CDR3 protein is CASTPFGQTTEAFF. CDR3 nucleotide sequence: TGTGCCAGCACGCCATTCGGACAGACAACTGAAGCTTTCTTT.

The V and J genes are TRBV6-5 and TRBJ2-3; possible D gene TRBD2, 6 bases. The ends were cut back, 2 bases at V and 3 bases at J, with 12 bases in the middle. The CDR3 has 15 amino acids. The germline V gene has CDR1 MNHEY and CDR2 SVGAGI. CDR3 DNA: TGTGCCAGCAGTTACGGAGGGCGGGATACAGATACGCAGTATTTT. It is translated as CASSYGGRDTDTQYF.

The V call is TRBV11-1, the J call TRBJ2-7; 7 positions agree with TRBD2. Germline V gene lookup returns CDR1 SGHAT and CDR2 FQDESV (reference sequence). With V trimmed by 6 bases and J by 1 base, 6 bases remained unmatched. The CDR3 is 14 residues long. CDR3 loop: CASRLGRSSYEQYF. The CDR3, as DNA: TGTGCCAGCAGGCTCGGGAGGTCTTCCTACGAGCAGTACTTC.

The sample holds one count of this clone. The chain links TRBV7-9 to TRBJ2-7; D is uncertain. Germline lookup yields CDR1 SEHNR and CDR2 FQNEAQ (reference sequence). The CDR3 loop spans 11 amino acids. Between the trimmed V and J ends, which lost 4 bases and 3 bases, there was a span of 4 bases. Here the CDR3 reads CASSSDYEQYF. The CDR3 coding sequence is TGTGCCAGCAGCTCCGACTACGAGCAGTACTTC.

The rearrangement links TRBV20-1 to TRBJ2-1; no firm D call. This CDR3 is built from 11 residues. V shed 1 base and J shed 9 bases, with 7 bases lying between them. The germline V gene has CDR1 DFQATT and CDR2 SNEGSKA (reference sequence). The CDR3 loop reads CSARGVTEQFF. The CDR3, as DNA: TGCAGTGCTAGAGGAGTTACTGAGCAGTTCTTC.

This clone showed up just a few times. V gene TRBV5-4 combines with J gene TRBJ2-7; possible D gene TRBD2, 6 bases. This CDR3 has 15 residues. The V end lost 0 bases, the J end lost 0 bases, and 10 bases lay between the germline ends. The germline V gene encodes CDR1 SGHNT and CDR2 YYREEE (reference sequence). CDR3 residues: CASSLEAGSSYEQYF. The CDR3 DNA reads TGTGCCAGCAGCTTGGAGGCGGGGAGCTCCTACGAGCAGTACTTC. Based on the CDR3 plus reference TRBV5-4 and TRBJ2-7, the full variable domain is ETGVTQSPTHLIKTRGQQVTLRCSSQSGHNTVSWYQQALGQGPQFIFQYYREEENGRGNFPPRFSGLQFPNYSSELNVNALELDDSALYLCASSLEAGSSYEQYFGPGTRLTVT.

V is TRBV6-6 and J is TRBJ1-2; TRBD1 might be the D (5 bases). The length of the CDR3 is 12 residues. Trimming stripped 4 bases from V and 8 bases from J, with 11 bases between. Germline V gene lookup returns CDR1 MNHNY and CDR2 SVGAGI (reference sequence). CDR3 bases: TGTGCCAGCAGTTCCGGGGCAGAAGGCTACACCTTC. Its protein is CASSSGAEGYTF.

This rearrangement joins TRBV5-1 to TRBJ1-3; the D gene is possibly TRBD1 (5 bases). V was clipped by 6 bases and J by 0 bases, with 16 bases between them. Germline-derived CDR1 and CDR2 are SGHRS and YFSETQ. This CDR3 has 16 amino acids. This chain's CDR3 is CASTHVGRDSGNTIYF. CDR3 bases: TGCGCCAGCACCCATGTCGGCAGGGACTCTGGAAACACCATATATTTT. Using reference TRBV5-1 and TRBJ1-3 for the parts outside the CDR3, the full variable domain is KAGVTQTPRYLIKTRGQQVTLSCSPISGHRSVSWYQQTPGQGLQFLFEYFSETQRNKGNFPGRFSGRQFSNSRSEMNVSTLELGDSALYLCASTHVGRDSGNTIYFGEGSWLTVV.

The gene calls are TRBV4-1 and TRBJ2-7, with 7 bases matching TRBD1. The CDR3 runs to 15 residues. With 2 bases clipped from V and 6 bases from J, the junction kept 10 bases outside the gene matches. Germline CDR1 reads MGHRA; CDR2 reads YSYEKL. For the CDR3, the DNA is TGCGCCAGCAGCCAATTTGAGACAGGGAGAGGCGAGCAGTACTTC. It specifies CASSQFETGRGEQYF.

J is TRBJ1-5 and V is TRBV30, with 12 bases matching TRBD1. V was pared by 5 bases and J by 5 bases, with 7 bases of the junction left unmatched. Germline CDR1 GTSNPN, CDR2 SVGIG (reference sequence). The CDR3 spans 15 residues. The CDR3 DNA sequence: TGTGCCTGGGGCAGGTGGGACAGGGGGCATCAGCCCCAGCATTTT. It specifies CAWGRWDRGHQPQHF. The whole variable domain, remainder taken from reference TRBV30 and TRBJ1-5, is SQTIHQWPATLVQPVGSPLSLECTVEGTSNPNLYWYRQAAGRGLQLLFYSVGIGQISSEVPQNLSASRPQDRQFILSSKKLLLSDSGFYLCAWGRWDRGHQPQHFGDGTRLSIL.

The chain links TRBV5-1 to TRBJ2-3, with a tentative D call TRBD2 (5 bases). V was cut by 4 bases and J by 2 bases, with 20 bases left in between. CDR3 length equals 17 residues. Per germline, CDR1 SGHRS and CDR2 YFSETQ. CDR3 DNA: TGCGCCAGCAGCATACCCGAGAGCGGATTTAACACAGATACGCAGTATTTT. This gives the protein CASSIPESGFNTDTQYF.

The chain couples TRBV30 to TRBJ1-2, with D unresolved. The V end was cut by 3 bases, the J end by 2 bases, with 10 bases between. This CDR3 contains 13 residues. CDR1 is GTSNPN and CDR2 is SVGIG in the germline V gene (reference sequence). The chain's CDR3 is CAWRKDGNYGYTF. The CDR3 coding sequence is TGTGCCTGGAGAAAGGACGGCAACTATGGCTACACCTTC.

The J gene is TRBJ2-2, the V gene TRBV2; no clear D. The V gene's germline CDR1 is SNHLY and CDR2 FYNNEI. The V end lost 2 bases, the J end lost 4 bases, and 5 bases lay between the germline ends. The CDR3 has 13 amino acids. In DNA form, the CDR3 reads TGTGCCAGCAGTGAAACCACCACCGGGGAGCTGTTTTTT. Residues: CASSETTTGELFF.

The chain carries TRBV6-1 and TRBJ2-7; 10 nucleotides agree with TRBD1. The CDR3 is 15 residues long. CDR1 and CDR2 (germline): MNHNS, SASEGT. Trimming at V came to 2 bases and at J to 6 bases, leaving 7 bases not matched to a gene. The CDR3, as DNA: TGTGCCAGCAGTGAAATCGGACAGGGGGTGGGCGAGCAGTACTTC. It specifies CASSEIGQGVGEQYF.

A single count supports this clone. This rearrangement joins TRBV2 to TRBJ2-3, with no clear D. Trimming took off 6 bases at V and 0 bases at J, with 19 bases between the two ends. In germline, CDR1 is SNHLY, CDR2 FYNNEI. The CDR3 has 17 residues. CDR3 in amino acids: CASSLQTPTLSTDTQYF. The CDR3 coding sequence is TGTGCCAGCAGCCTCCAGACTCCTACCCTTAGCACAGATACGCAGTATTTT.

This CDR3 reads CASSILHEASGVYEQYF. The CDR3 DNA follows: TGTGCCAGTAGTATCCTCCATGAGGCTAGCGGAGTCTACGAGCAGTACTTC. The rearrangement uses TRBV19 and TRBJ2-7; 7 nucleotides agree with TRBD2. The germline V gene has CDR1 LNHDA and CDR2 SQIVND (reference sequence). This CDR3 is 17 amino acids long. V lost 3 bases to trimming and J lost 3 bases; unmatched junction nucleotides: 14.

The CDR3 loop reads CASSEERYSYEQYF. The CDR3 nucleotides read TGTGCCAGCAGTGAAGAAAGGTATTCCTACGAGCAGTACTTC. The chain carries TRBV6-1 and TRBJ2-7; D gene unclear. Trimming stripped 1 base from V and 1 base from J, with 8 bases between. CDR3 size: 14 residues. Germline V gene data show CDR1 as MNHNS and CDR2 as SASEGT.

The J gene is TRBJ2-1, the V gene TRBV7-6, with unresolved D. From germline, CDR1 is SGHVS and CDR2 FNYEAQ. Trimming removed 4 bases from V and 7 bases from J, with 5 bases in between. The CDR3 spans 11 residues. The CDR3 spells CASSWANEQFF. The CDR3 region has the DNA TGTGCCAGCAGCTGGGCGAATGAGCAGTTCTTC.

The genes are TRBV27 and TRBJ2-3; D is unresolved. The J call is in doubt because the DNA end fits TRBJ1-5 better. This CDR3 comprises 11 residues. Germline lookup yields CDR1 MNHEY and CDR2 SMNVEV (reference sequence). The CDR3 region has the DNA TGTGCCAGCAGACGTACAGATACGCAGCATTTT. Residues: CASRRTDTQHF.

This chain uses TRBV19 with TRBJ2-7; no reliable D call. Germline CDR1 is LNHDA and CDR2 is SQIVND (reference sequence). Deletions cut 1 base from V and 7 bases from J, with 17 bases between. The length of the CDR3 is 15 residues. The CDR3 nucleotides are TGTGCCAGTAGTATAGGAGGCAGCCCGTTCTTTGAGCAGTACTTC. This translates into CASSIGGSPFFEQYF.

The rearrangement joins TRBV11-2 to TRBJ2-5; 7 bases are shared with TRBD1. Trimming took 2 bases from V and 2 from J; bases not matched to a gene: 5. The germline CDR1 and CDR2 sequences are SGHAT and FQNNGV. This CDR3 is built from 15 residues. The CDR3 loop is CASSLIMGQQETQYF. The CDR3 DNA sequence: TGTGCCAGCAGCTTAATTATGGGACAGCAAGAGACCCAGTACTTC. The full variable domain, with the rest looked up from reference TRBV11-2 and TRBJ2-5, is EAGVAQSPRYKIIEKRQSVAFWCNPISGHATLYWYQQILGQGPKLLIQFQNNGVVDDSQLPKDRFSAERLKGVDSTLKIQPAKLEDSAVYLCASSLIMGQQETQYFGPGTRLLVL.

The V gene is TRBV12-5, the J gene TRBJ2-1; TRBD2 agrees at 8 bases. Germline CDR1 is LGHNT and CDR2 is FRNRAP. V lost 2 bases to trimming and J lost 8 bases; unmatched junction nucleotides: 8. The CDR3 consists of 15 residues. The CDR3 sequence is CASGLRRGASDEQFF. The DNA of the CDR3 is TGTGCTAGTGGTTTGAGGCGGGGGGCCTCCGATGAGCAGTTCTTC.

This chain links TRBV27 with TRBJ1-1, with D possibly TRBD1 on 6 matching bases. Deletions cut 5 bases from V and 5 bases from J, with 15 bases between. The CDR3 covers 14 residues. Germline CDR1 MNHEY, CDR2 SMNVEV (reference sequence). CDR3 DNA: TGTGCCAGCAGTGTATGGGGGGCGGGGACTGAAGCTTTCTTT. As protein: CASSVWGAGTEAFF.

The rearrangement links TRBV7-2 to TRBJ1-1; D is unclear. V dropped 1 base and J dropped 1 base, with 7 bases sitting between them. CDR3 size: 14 residues. Germline CDR1 and CDR2: SGHTA and FQGNSA. In nucleotides, the CDR3 is TGTGCCAGCAGCTTAGGAACCGGGAACACTGAAGCTTTCTTT. Residues: CASSLGTGNTEAFF.

The gene calls are TRBV4-1 and TRBJ2-7; weak D call: TRBD2 (6 bases). Trimming took off 4 bases at V and 0 bases at J, with 19 bases between the two ends. The CDR3 consists of 17 residues. Germline CDR1 MGHRA, CDR2 YSYEKL. CDR3 in DNA: TGCGCCAGCAGCCGCTATCTGAGCGGGTCGAGCTCCTACGAGCAGTACTTC. Its protein product is CASSRYLSGSSSYEQYF.

This sequence joins TRBV7-9 and TRBJ1-2; a possible D gene is TRBD1 (6 bases). With 3 bases removed from V and 4 bases from J, the gap between germline ends came to 9 bases. Germline V gene data show CDR1 as SEHNR and CDR2 as FQNEAQ (reference sequence). The CDR3 is 13 amino acids. DNA for the CDR3: TGTGCCAGCAGCTTCGGGGGCGTCTATGGCTACACCTTC. Translating it yields CASSFGGVYGYTF. The full variable domain, its missing parts supplied by reference TRBV7-9 and TRBJ1-2, is DTGVSQNPRHKITKRGQNVTFRCDPISEHNRLYWYRQTLGQGPEFLTYFQNEAQLEKSRLLSDRFSAERPKGSFSTLEIQRTEQGDSAMYLCASSFGGVYGYTFGSGTRLTVV.

The rearrangement uses TRBV19 and TRBJ2-2, with TRBD2 as a possible D gene (6 bases). The germline gives CDR1 LNHDA, CDR2 SQIVND (reference sequence). This CDR3 is built from 13 residues. Trimming removed 3 bases at V and 7 bases at J, with 9 bases between. Here the CDR3 reads CASSIGGIGELFF. CDR3 DNA: TGTGCCAGTAGTATCGGGGGAATCGGGGAGCTGTTTTTT. The variable domain in full, with the rest retrieved from reference TRBV19 and TRBJ2-2, is DGGITQSPKYLFRKEGQNVTLSCEQNLNHDAMYWYRQDPGQGLRLIYYSQIVNDFQKGDIAEGYSVSREKKESFPLTVTSAQKNPTAFYLCASSIGGIGELFFGEGSRLTVL.